These 24 T cell receptor beta chains were all obtained from the same sample, sequenced in a study of cytomegalovirus exposure and HLA in healthy donors. 60 Vbeta and 13 Jbeta primers were used in PCR. Assay: immunoSEQ multiplex PCR; the TCRdb copy retains only in-frame clones and omits some. The table has tens of thousands of clones, over 60% seen once. The sequenced material came from PBMCs. The receptors stem from a man in his fifties in good health and CMV-seropositive.

This clone was detected a few times. V usage is TRBV4-1 and J usage is TRBJ2-7, with D perhaps matching TRBD1 (5 bases). The germline V gene encodes CDR1 MGHRA and CDR2 YSYEKL. V was trimmed by 2 bases and J by 6 bases, leaving 11 bases between them. The length of the CDR3 is 13 residues. This CDR3 reads CASSQITGPEQYF. The CDR3 bases are TGCGCCAGCAGCCAAATCACAGGACCCGAGCAGTACTTC.

V is TRBV6-5 and J is TRBJ1-5; D is unclear. CDR1 MNHEY and CDR2 SVGAGI come from the germline V gene. Between the trimmed V and J ends, which lost 0 bases and 4 bases, there was a span of 7 bases. The CDR3 covers 14 residues. The chain's CDR3 is CASSYSRVNQPQHF. CDR3 bases: TGTGCCAGCAGTTACTCGAGGGTTAATCAGCCCCAGCATTTT.

Relative to its sample, this clone is medium-sized. The genes are TRBV11-2 and TRBJ1-1; D is unresolved. Germline V CDR1 and CDR2: SGHAT, FQNNGV. CDR3 size: 15 residues. The V gene lost 0 bases and the J gene lost 3 bases, with 11 bases spanning the gap. Here the CDR3 DNA reads TGTGCCAGCAGCTTAGACTCGGGTGGCTACACTGAAGCTTTCTTT. This gives the protein CASSLDSGGYTEAFF.

The gene calls are TRBV6-6 and TRBJ1-4; D is perhaps TRBD1 (5 bases). The germline V and J ends were trimmed by 3 bases and 6 bases, with 11 bases remaining between them. The CDR3 covers 14 residues. Germline V lookup: CDR1 MNHNY, CDR2 SVGAGI (reference sequence). CDR3 sequence: CASSYWGGDEKLFF. CDR3 DNA sequence: TGTGCCAGCAGTTATTGGGGAGGGGATGAAAAACTGTTTTTT.

This clone appeared a few times. V gene TRBV21-1 combines with J gene TRBJ1-1. TRBV21-1 is marked as a pseudogene. CDR3 length: 13 residues. CDR3 sequence: CASSIGTTDEAFF. The CDR3 coding sequence is TGTGCCAGCAGCATCGGGACTACTGACGAAGCTTTCTTT.

This clone was picked up one time. The chain combines TRBV5-1 with TRBJ1-3; 7 bases align to TRBD1. This CDR3 spans 15 amino acids. Unmatched junction bases numbered 10, after V lost 4 bases and J lost 6 bases. Germline V CDR1 and CDR2: SGHRS, YFSETQ. Here the CDR3 reads CASSMAPGQQNTIYF. In DNA, the CDR3 is TGCGCCAGCAGCATGGCACCGGGACAGCAAAACACCATATATTTT.

V is TRBV6-1 and J is TRBJ2-1; TRBD1 might be the D (6 bases). Germline lookup yields CDR1 MNHNS and CDR2 SASEGT. The CDR3 is made up of 16 amino acids. Trimming removed 2 bases from V and 0 bases from J, with 11 bases in between. The DNA of the CDR3 is TGTGCCAGCAGTGAACCGACAGGCCGCTCCTACAATGAGCAGTTCTTC. It codes for CASSEPTGRSYNEQFF.

V is TRBV7-8 and J is TRBJ2-7; the match to TRBD1 covers 7 bases. The length of the CDR3 is 15 residues. Germline CDR1 SGHVS, CDR2 FQNEAQ. V shed 5 bases and J 3 bases; nucleotides not matched to a gene: 10. CDR3 protein: CASSRRTGADYEQYF. The CDR3 nucleotides are TGTGCCAGCAGCAGGCGAACAGGGGCGGACTACGAGCAGTACTTC.

This clone was counted a few times. The chain employs TRBV10-2 and TRBJ2-7; D not resolved. The CDR3 runs to 11 residues. V was shortened by 4 bases and J by 4 bases, with 5 bases between the two germline ends. Germline V gene lookup returns CDR1 WSHSY and CDR2 SAAADI. The DNA for the CDR3 is TGCGCCAGCAGTGTAGATTACGAGCAGTACTTC. Translation: CASSVDYEQYF.

V usage is TRBV5-6 and J usage is TRBJ1-4, with D uncertain. Germline V gene sequence: CDR1 SGHDT, CDR2 YYEEEE. Trimming took 0 bases from V and 7 from J, leaving 16 bases between them. This CDR3 has 16 residues. The CDR3 is CASSLAWTRSGEKLFF. DNA for the CDR3: TGTGCCAGCAGCTTGGCCTGGACCCGGAGCGGTGAAAAACTGTTTTTT.

This chain uses TRBV6-6 with TRBJ2-7, with 7 bases identical to TRBD2. The CDR3 length is 13 residues. With V trimmed by 5 bases and J by 6 bases, 7 bases remained unmatched. CDR1 is MNHNY and CDR2 is SVGAGI in the germline V gene (reference sequence). The CDR3 loop is CASSRTSAGEQYF. DNA of the CDR3: TGTGCCAGCAGTAGAACTAGCGCTGGCGAGCAGTACTTC.

V usage is TRBV28 and J usage is TRBJ1-2, with D unclear. Trimming took off 6 bases at V and 4 bases at J, with 12 bases between the two ends. Germline V gene lookup returns CDR1 MDHEN and CDR2 SYDVKM. The CDR3 has 13 amino acids. As DNA, the CDR3 is TGTGCCAGCAGCCTAAACAGCCCCTATGGCTACACCTTC. This gives the protein CASSLNSPYGYTF.

V gene TRBV2 combines with J gene TRBJ1-5; weak D call: TRBD1 (5 bases). In germline, CDR1 is SNHLY, CDR2 FYNNEI. The CDR3 sequence is 14 residues long. Trimming removed 6 bases at V and 5 bases at J, with 14 bases between. The CDR3 nucleotides are TGTGCCAGCAGGGCGGCTACACAGGATCAGCCCCAGCATTTT. It yields the protein CASRAATQDQPQHF.

This CDR3 is CASSLFPSSSYEQYF. CDR3 DNA sequence: TGTGCCAGCAGCTTATTTCCATCGAGCTCCTACGAGCAGTACTTC. The chain carries TRBV7-9 and TRBJ2-7; D remains ambiguous. Germline V gives CDR1 SEHNR, CDR2 FQNEAQ (reference sequence). V was trimmed by 2 bases and J by 0 bases, leaving 11 bases between them. The CDR3 runs 15 residues.

The rearrangement uses TRBV27 and TRBJ2-2, with 10 positions matching TRBD2. CDR3 length: 16 residues. CDR1 is MNHEY and CDR2 is SMNVEV in the germline V gene (reference sequence). V lost 9 bases, J lost 0 bases, and 7 bases stayed unmatched. The CDR3 spells CASGVSGGTNTGELFF. The CDR3 coding sequence is TGTGCCAGTGGGGTTAGCGGGGGGACGAACACCGGGGAGCTGTTTTTT.

This chain uses TRBV29-1 with TRBJ2-1; TRBD2 matches 9 bases. Germline lookup yields CDR1 SQVTM and CDR2 ANQGSEA. The CDR3 is made up of 14 amino acids. The V segment lost 7 bases and the J segment 2 bases; nucleotides outside the gene matches: 6. For the CDR3, the DNA is TGCAGCGGGGATAGCGGGGGACCCTACAATGAGCAGTTCTTC. Translating gives CSGDSGGPYNEQFF.

The rearrangement uses TRBV5-1 and TRBJ2-5; D is unclear. With 2 bases removed from V and 0 bases from J, the gap between germline ends came to 2 bases. Germline CDR1 SGHRS, CDR2 YFSETQ. The CDR3 spans 12 residues. The CDR3 DNA reads TGCGCCAGCAGCTTTAACCAAGAGACCCAGTACTTC. As protein: CASSFNQETQYF.

V and J are TRBV4-2 and TRBJ2-7, with D possibly TRBD2 on 6 matching bases. Trimming pared 5 bases from V and 2 bases from J, leaving 10 bases between. Germline CDR1 is LGHNA and CDR2 is YNFKEQ. The CDR3 covers 13 residues. The CDR3 reads CASSRRAPYEQYF. DNA of the CDR3: TGTGCCAGCAGCAGGAGGGCACCCTACGAGCAGTACTTC.

The chain recombines TRBV27 with TRBJ2-7; 7 bases are shared with TRBD2. The CDR3 runs to 14 residues. Per the germline V gene, CDR1 is MNHEY and CDR2 is SMNVEV (reference sequence). With V trimmed by 6 bases and J by 2 bases, 7 bases remained unmatched. This chain's CDR3 is CASSPGTITYEQYF. Written as DNA, the CDR3 is TGTGCCAGCAGCCCCGGGACTATAACCTACGAGCAGTACTTC.

With respect to this clone: The same CDR3 arises from other DNA sequences in this sample as well. The chain uses TRBV6-5 and TRBJ1-6; D unclear. This CDR3 spans 16 amino acids. V was clipped by 0 bases and J by 8 bases, with 14 bases between them. Germline V CDR1 and CDR2: MNHEY, SVGAGI. Here the CDR3 DNA reads TGTGCCAGCAGTTACTCGAGCCGGGGTTTGGATTCACCCCTCCACTTT. It encodes CASSYSSRGLDSPLHF.

The table lists this clone with a count of one. The chain carries TRBV4-1 and TRBJ2-7; 7 bases match TRBD1. The germline V gene encodes CDR1 MGHRA and CDR2 YSYEKL. V lost 3 bases and J lost 2; bases outside the gene matches: 1. The CDR3 length is 13 residues. The CDR3 DNA reads TGCGCCAGCAGCCAGGGACAGACCTACGAGCAGTACTTC. Its translation: CASSQGQTYEQYF.

V is TRBV5-1 and J is TRBJ2-3; the match to TRBD1 covers 8 bases. Trimming took 5 bases from V and 6 from J; bases not matched to a gene: 8. Germline V lookup: CDR1 SGHRS, CDR2 YFSETQ. This CDR3 comprises 14 residues. CDR3 residues: CASRKDRVGDTQYF. Here the CDR3 DNA reads TGCGCCAGCAGGAAGGACAGGGTCGGGGATACGCAGTATTTT.

This clone has just a few counts. This chain connects TRBV27 to TRBJ1-1; no reliable D call. Germline CDR1 and CDR2: MNHEY and SMNVEV (reference sequence). CDR3 length: 14 residues. Trimming pared 3 bases from V and 0 bases from J, leaving 8 bases between. The CDR3 DNA follows: TGTGCCAGCAGTTTGGGGAGAATGAACACTGAAGCTTTCTTT. Protein: CASSLGRMNTEAFF.

In this sample, this clone turned up once. The chain has TRBV28 and TRBJ1-1; D gene ambiguous. The CDR3 runs to 12 residues. Per the germline V gene, CDR1 is MDHEN and CDR2 is SYDVKM. V was pared by 7 bases and J by 0 bases, with 6 bases between. In DNA form, the CDR3 reads TGTGCCAGCAAACTCTTGAACACTGAAGCTTTCTTT. This sequence encodes CASKLLNTEAFF.